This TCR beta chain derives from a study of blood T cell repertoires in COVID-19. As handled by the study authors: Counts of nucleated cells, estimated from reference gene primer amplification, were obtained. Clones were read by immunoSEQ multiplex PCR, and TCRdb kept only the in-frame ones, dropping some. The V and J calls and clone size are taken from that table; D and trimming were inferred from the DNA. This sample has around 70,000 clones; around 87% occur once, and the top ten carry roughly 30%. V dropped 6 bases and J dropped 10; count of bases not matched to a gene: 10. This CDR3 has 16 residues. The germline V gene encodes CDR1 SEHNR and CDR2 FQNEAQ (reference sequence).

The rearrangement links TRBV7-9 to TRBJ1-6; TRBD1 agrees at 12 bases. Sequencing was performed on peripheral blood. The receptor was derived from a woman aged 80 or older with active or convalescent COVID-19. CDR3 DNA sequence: TGTGCCAGCAGGGCTCCGGGACAGGGGGCAGAGTCACCCCTCCACTTT. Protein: CASRAPGQGAESPLHF. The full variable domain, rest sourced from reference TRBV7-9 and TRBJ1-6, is DTGVSQNPRHKITKRGQNVTFRCDPISEHNRLYWYRQTLGQGPEFLTYFQNEAQLEKSRLLSDRFSAERPKGSFSTLEIQRTEQGDSAMYLCASRAPGQGAESPLHFGNGTRLTVT.